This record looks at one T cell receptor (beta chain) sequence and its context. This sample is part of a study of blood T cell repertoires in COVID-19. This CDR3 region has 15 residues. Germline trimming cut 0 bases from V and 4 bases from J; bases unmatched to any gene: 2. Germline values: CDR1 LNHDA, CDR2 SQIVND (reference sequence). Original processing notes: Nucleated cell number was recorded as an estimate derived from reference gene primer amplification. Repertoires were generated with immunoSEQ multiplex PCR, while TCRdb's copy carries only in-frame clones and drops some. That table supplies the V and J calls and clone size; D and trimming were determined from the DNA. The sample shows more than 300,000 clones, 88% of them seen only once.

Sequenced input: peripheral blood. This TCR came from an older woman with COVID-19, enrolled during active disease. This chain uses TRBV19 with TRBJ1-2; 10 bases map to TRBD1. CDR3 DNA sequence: TGTGCCAGTAGTATAGAAGACAGGGGGCCCTATGGCTACACCTTC. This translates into CASSIEDRGPYGYTF.